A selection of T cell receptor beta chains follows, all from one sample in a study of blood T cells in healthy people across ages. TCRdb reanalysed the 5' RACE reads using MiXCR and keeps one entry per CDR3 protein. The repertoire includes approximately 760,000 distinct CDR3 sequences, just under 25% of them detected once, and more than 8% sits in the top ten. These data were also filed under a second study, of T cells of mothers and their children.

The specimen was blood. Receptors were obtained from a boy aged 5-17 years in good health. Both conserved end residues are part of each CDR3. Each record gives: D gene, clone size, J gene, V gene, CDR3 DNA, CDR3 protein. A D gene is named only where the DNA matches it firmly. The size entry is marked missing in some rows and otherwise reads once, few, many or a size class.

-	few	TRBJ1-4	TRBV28	TGTGCCAGCACTTTTATGTTGGACGGTATTAGTGAAAAACTGTTTTTT	CASTFMLDGISEKLFF
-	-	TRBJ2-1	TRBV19	TGTGCCAGTAGTATAGGTGACGGAAGCTCCTACAATGAGCAGTTCTTC	CASSIGDGSSYNEQFF
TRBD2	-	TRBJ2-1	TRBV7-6	TGTGCCAGCAGCCTTAGCGGGAGCGGACTAAATGAGCAGTTCTTC	CASSLSGSGLNEQFF
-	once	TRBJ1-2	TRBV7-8	TGTGCCAGCAGCTCTTACAGGGATGCAAACTATGGCTACACCTTC	CASSSYRDANYGYTF
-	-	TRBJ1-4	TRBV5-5	TGTGCCAGCAGCTCCTCCGTCCTGGGACGGAATGAAAAACTGTTTTTT	CASSSSVLGRNEKLFF
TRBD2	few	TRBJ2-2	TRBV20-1	TGCAGTGCTAGAGGGAGGCCAGCGGGAGGGGAAATCACCGGGGAGCTGTTTTTT	CSARGRPAGGEITGELFF
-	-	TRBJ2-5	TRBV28	TGTGCCAGCGGGGGGACCGAAGAGACCCAGTACTTC	CASGGTEETQYF
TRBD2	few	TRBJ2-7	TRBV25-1	TGTGCCAGCAGGACTAGCGGGAGCACCGAGCAGTACTTC	CASRTSGSTEQYF
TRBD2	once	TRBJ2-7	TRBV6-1	TGTGCCAGCCCCCAAGGGGATAGCGGGGAGATCTACGAGCAGTACTTC	CASPQGDSGEIYEQYF
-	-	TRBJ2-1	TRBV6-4	TGTGCCAGCAGTCCCCGGCTACAGCAGTTCTTC	CASSPRLQQFF
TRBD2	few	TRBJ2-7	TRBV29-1	TGCAGCGTTCCTGAGGGAGGGGACTCCTACGAGCAGTACTTC	CSVPEGGDSYEQYF
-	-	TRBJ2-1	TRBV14	TGTGCCAGCAGCCAAGGGGGCGGGCAGTTCTTC	CASSQGGGQFF
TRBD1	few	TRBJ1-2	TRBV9	TGTGCCAGCAGCGTCCGACAGGGGGGTGGCTACACCTTC	CASSVRQGGGYTF
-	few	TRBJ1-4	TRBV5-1	TGCGCCAGCAGCTTTGCAGCTAATGAAAAACTGTTTTTT	CASSFAANEKLFF
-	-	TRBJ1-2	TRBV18	TGTGCCAGCTCACCACAGCCGGGATACTACTATGGCTACACCTTC	CASSPQPGYYYGYTF
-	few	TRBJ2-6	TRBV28	TGTGCCAGCAGTTTGTCGCAGCCGAACTCTGGGGCCAACGTCCTGACTTTC	CASSLSQPNSGANVLTF
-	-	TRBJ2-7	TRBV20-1	TGCAGTGCTAGAGATCTTAAGGGATGGGTGGACTTC	CSARDLKGWVDF
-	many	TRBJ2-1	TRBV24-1	TGTGCCACCAGTCGGGGAGCCGGCTACAATGAGCAGTTCTTC	CATSRGAGYNEQFF
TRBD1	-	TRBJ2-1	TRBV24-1	TGTGCCACCAGTGATTACAGGGGAAATGAGCAGTTCTTC	CATSDYRGNEQFF
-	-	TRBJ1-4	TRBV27	TGTGCCAGCAGTTCAACCTTATTGGGAGAAAAACTGTTTTTT	CASSSTLLGEKLFF
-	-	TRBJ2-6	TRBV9	TGTGCCAGCAGCAATCCGTTGGGCCAAGGGGCCAACGTCCTGACTTTC	CASSNPLGQGANVLTF
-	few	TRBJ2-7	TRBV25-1	TGTGCCAGCAGTAAAAACAGGGAGAGTAAGCAGTACTTC	CASSKNRESKQYF
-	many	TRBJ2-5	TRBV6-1	TGTGCCAGCAGGAGAGAGACCCAGTACTTC	CASRRETQYF
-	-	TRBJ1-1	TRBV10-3	TGTGCCACCTATGGGGGGGTCACTGAAGCTTTCTTT	CATYGGVTEAFF
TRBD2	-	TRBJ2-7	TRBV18	TGTGCCAGCTCACCTCTGGGGGGGAGATACGAGCAGTACTTC	CASSPLGGRYEQYF
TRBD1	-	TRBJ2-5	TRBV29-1	TGCAGCGGATCAGGGGGTTCCTACGGGGAGACCCAGTACTTC	CSGSGGSYGETQYF
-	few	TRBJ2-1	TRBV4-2	TGTGCCAACAGCCCGGCGGCGGGGTACAATGAGCAGTTCTTC	CANSPAAGYNEQFF
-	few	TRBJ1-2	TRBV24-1	TGTGCCACCAGTGATTCCAAGGTGGGGCCGCGGGTTGGCTACACCTTC	CATSDSKVGPRVGYTF
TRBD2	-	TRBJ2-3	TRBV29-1	TGCAGCGCTGACGTACTAGCGGGAGGGCCGGATACGCAGTATTTT	CSADVLAGGPDTQYF